This entry lists 15 T cell receptor beta chains sequenced from one sample in a study of blood T cell repertoires in COVID-19. The table came from immunoSEQ multiplex PCR; TCRdb's copy has only in-frame clones and leaves some out. Among around 21,000 clones listed, more than 70% were seen once. Sample: peripheral blood. These receptor sequences come from a man aged 40-49 years with acute or convalescent COVID-19.

This chain links TRBV7-2 with TRBJ2-2; 8 bases map to TRBD1. The CDR3 runs 15 residues. Germline V gene data show CDR1 as SGHTA and CDR2 as FQGNSA. With 5 bases clipped from V and 7 bases from J, the junction kept 9 bases outside the gene matches. The CDR3 loop reads CASSIQGVGHGELFF. The CDR3 DNA is TGTGCCAGCAGCATACAGGGGGTCGGGCACGGGGAGCTGTTTTTT.

V gene TRBV2 combines with J gene TRBJ1-1; possible D gene TRBD1, 5 bases. The germline V gene encodes CDR1 SNHLY and CDR2 FYNNEI. The CDR3 contains 15 residues. V shed 5 bases and J shed 4 bases, with 17 bases lying between them. Here the CDR3 reads CASSPLTGWSTEAFF. The DNA of the CDR3 is TGTGCCAGCAGTCCCTTAACAGGATGGAGCACTGAAGCTTTCTTT.

The chain couples TRBV5-4 to TRBJ1-3; D not certain. The germline gives CDR1 SGHNT, CDR2 YYREEE (reference sequence). The CDR3 is made up of 15 amino acids. Trimming took 0 bases from V and 4 from J, leaving 11 bases between them. CDR3 in DNA: TGTGCCAGCAGCTTGGTGGGCGCTGGAGGAAACACCATATATTTT. Its protein is CASSLVGAGGNTIYF.

This rearrangement joins TRBV15 to TRBJ1-2; the D gene is possibly TRBD1 (5 bases). Germline lookup yields CDR1 LNHNV and CDR2 YYDKDF (reference sequence). CDR3 length: 13 amino acids. V was clipped by 1 base and J by 7 bases, with 10 bases between them. The CDR3 reads CATSRVGGGGYTF. DNA for the CDR3: TGTGCCACCAGCAGAGTCGGCGGGGGTGGCTACACCTTC.

The rearrangement links TRBV29-1 to TRBJ1-5; 8 bases fit TRBD1. This CDR3 has 14 residues. V shed 4 bases and J 3 bases; nucleotides not matched to a gene: 5. CDR1 and CDR2 from the germline V gene are SQVTM and ANQGSEA. The DNA of the CDR3 is TGCAGCGTTGGGGAGACAGGGGACAATCAGCCCCAGCATTTT. This codes for CSVGETGDNQPQHF.

V and J are TRBV14 and TRBJ1-1, with D unclear. V was cut by 4 bases and J by 1 base, with 10 bases left in between. The CDR3 contains 14 residues. The germline V gene has CDR1 SGHDN and CDR2 FVKESK. CDR3 sequence reads: CASSPRTGNTEAFF. The CDR3 nucleotides read TGTGCCAGCAGCCCCCGTACCGGGAACACTGAAGCTTTCTTT.

The chain recombines TRBV5-6 with TRBJ2-7; 11 positions match TRBD2. The length of the CDR3 is 15 residues. Per the germline V gene, CDR1 is SGHDT and CDR2 is YYEEEE. V dropped 4 bases and J dropped 5; count of bases not matched to a gene: 8. CDR3 in DNA: TGTGCCAGCAGCGCCCGGACTAGCGGGTACCACGAGCAGTACTTC. As protein: CASSARTSGYHEQYF. Variable domain in full (rest from reference TRBV5-6 and TRBJ2-7): DAGVTQSPTHLIKTRGQQVTLRCSPKSGHDTVSWYQQALGQGPQFIFQYYEEEERQRGNFPDRFSGHQFPNYSSELNVNALLLGDSALYLCASSARTSGYHEQYFGPGTRLTVT.

The count of this clone is one. The chain has TRBV6-1 and TRBJ2-5, with 13 bases identical to TRBD2. Germline CDR1 MNHNS, CDR2 SASEGT. CDR3 length: 15 amino acids. J gave up 2 bases and V 3 bases, and 0 bases lay outside the gene matches. The DNA for the CDR3 is TGTGCCAGCAGTGAGACTAGCGGGAGGCAAGAGACCCAGTACTTC. Translation: CASSETSGRQETQYF.

The rearrangement uses TRBV14 and TRBJ2-7; the match to TRBD1 covers 8 bases. V was clipped by 1 base and J by 7 bases; unmatched bases: 6. Germline-derived CDR1 and CDR2 are SGHDN and FVKESK. The CDR3 sequence is 14 residues long. The CDR3 DNA follows: TGTGCCAGCAGCCAAGTCCAGGGGGCGGGGGAGCAGTACTTC. Translated, it gives CASSQVQGAGEQYF.

This clone came up a few times. The chain carries TRBV3-1 (or the pseudogene TRBV3-2) and TRBJ2-1; 16 bases are shared with TRBD2. The CDR3 spans 18 residues. The ends lost 3 bases at V and 6 bases at J; junction bases unmatched: 8. From germline, CDR1 is LGHDT and CDR2 YNNKEL (reference sequence). The CDR3 reads CASSQAGTSGRVSNEQFF. The CDR3 DNA reads TGTGCCAGCAGCCAGGCCGGGACTAGCGGGAGGGTTAGCAATGAGCAGTTCTTC.

V gene TRBV10-3 combines with J gene TRBJ1-5, with D maybe TRBD1 (6 bases). Trimming stripped 2 bases from V and 2 bases from J, with 13 bases between. CDR1 is ENHRY, CDR2 SYGVKD, per germline. The CDR3 has 16 amino acids. The DNA for the CDR3 is TGTGCCATCAGTGAGACAGGGCCGAGGGGCAATCAGCCCCAGCATTTT. Its protein is CAISETGPRGNQPQHF.

V and J are TRBV6-1 and TRBJ1-4, with D hard to call. Germline values: CDR1 MNHNS, CDR2 SASEGT. The CDR3 runs to 10 residues. The V end was cut by 2 bases, the J end by 13 bases, with 5 bases between. CDR3 sequence (DNA): TGTGCCAGCAGTGAATACAGACTGTTTTTT. This translates into CASSEYRLFF.

This chain joins TRBV5-4 and TRBJ2-5; D remains ambiguous. The CDR3 has 13 amino acids. Trimming left V 4 bases short and J 0 bases short, with 7 bases between. From germline, CDR1 is SGHNT and CDR2 YYREEE (reference sequence). The CDR3 here is CASSRDNQETQYF. The DNA for the CDR3 is TGTGCCAGCAGCCGAGACAACCAAGAGACCCAGTACTTC.

The V gene is TRBV5-4, the J gene TRBJ1-5, with D unclear. Trimming left V 0 bases short and J 6 bases short, with 13 bases between. This CDR3 comprises 15 residues. The germline V gene encodes CDR1 SGHNT and CDR2 YYREEE (reference sequence). The DNA of the CDR3 is TGTGCCAGCAGCTTGGCCAATGAGGTGGGTCAGCCCCAGCATTTT. Its translation is CASSLANEVGQPQHF.

The chain combines TRBV5-1 with TRBJ2-7; tentative D call: TRBD1 (6 bases). The ends were cut back, 4 bases at V and 1 base at J, with 15 bases in the middle. This CDR3 spans 15 amino acids. Looked up from germline, CDR1 is SGHRS and CDR2 is YFSETQ. The CDR3 region is CASSVTGAASYEQYF. The CDR3 nucleotides are TGCGCCAGCAGCGTGACAGGTGCAGCTTCCTACGAGCAGTACTTC.